These T cell receptor beta chains were read from a single sample in a study of blood T cell repertoires in COVID-19. Some clones are missing from TCRdb's copy, which holds only in-frame ones; the method was immunoSEQ multiplex PCR. The sample carries roughly 15,000 clones, 88% recorded once. The sequencing sample was made of peripheral blood. Source of these receptors: a human donor in a cohort sampled during active COVID-19. Both conserved end residues are part of each CDR3.

v_gene,len,j_gene,CDR3aa
TRBV4-1,17,TRBJ2-3,CASSQLPRRTSTDTQYF
TRBV5-1,17,TRBJ2-1,CASSWTSGSPSYNEQFF
TRBV5-6,15,TRBJ2-5,CASSLVAGGRETQYF
TRBV19,14,TRBJ2-7,CASSTQGWSYEQYF
TRBV7-2,15,TRBJ1-3,CASSHTGGGGNTIYF
TRBV3-1/TRBV3-2,15,TRBJ2-5,CASRPTGRPQETQYF
TRBV28,17,TRBJ1-3,CASSSLSRTGAGNTIYF
TRBV15,12,TRBJ1-4,CATSWDSQGLFF
TRBV10-3,16,TRBJ2-7,CAISDPGKAGISEQYF
TRBV19,14,TRBJ1-1,CASSIQGGNTEAFF
TRBV7-8,11,TRBJ1-4,CASGSGEKLFF
TRBV9,16,TRBJ2-5,CASSVHGTPNQETQYF
TRBV19,14,TRBJ2-2,CASSITGYTGELFF
TRBV14,15,TRBJ2-5,CASSQALAGAETQYF
TRBV6-2/TRBV6-3,17,TRBJ2-7,CASSYSSKRGRYYEQYF
TRBV19,17,TRBJ1-4,CASSIWAGEVGNEKLFF
TRBV2,15,TRBJ2-3,CASSEVGRLTDTQYF
TRBV7-2,14,TRBJ2-7,CASSPADIRYEQYF